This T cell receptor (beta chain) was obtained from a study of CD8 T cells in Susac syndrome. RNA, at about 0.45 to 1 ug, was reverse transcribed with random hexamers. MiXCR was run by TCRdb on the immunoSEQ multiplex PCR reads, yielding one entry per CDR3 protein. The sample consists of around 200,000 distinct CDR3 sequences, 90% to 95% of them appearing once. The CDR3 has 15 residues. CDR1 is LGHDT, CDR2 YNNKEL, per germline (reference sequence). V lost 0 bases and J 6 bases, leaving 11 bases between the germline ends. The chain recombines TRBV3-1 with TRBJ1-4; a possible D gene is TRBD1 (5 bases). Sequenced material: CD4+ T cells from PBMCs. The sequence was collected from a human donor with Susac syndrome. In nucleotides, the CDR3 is TGTGCCAGCAGCCAAGAGGTGGGGGAACATGAAAAACTGTTTTTT. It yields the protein CASSQEVGEHEKLFF. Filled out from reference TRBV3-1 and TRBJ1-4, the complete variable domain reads DTAVSQTPKYLVTQMGNDKSIKCEQNLGHDTMYWYKQDSKKFLKIMFSYNNKELIINETVPNRFSPKSPDKAHLNLHINSLELGDSAVYFCASSQEVGEHEKLFFGSGTQLSVL.